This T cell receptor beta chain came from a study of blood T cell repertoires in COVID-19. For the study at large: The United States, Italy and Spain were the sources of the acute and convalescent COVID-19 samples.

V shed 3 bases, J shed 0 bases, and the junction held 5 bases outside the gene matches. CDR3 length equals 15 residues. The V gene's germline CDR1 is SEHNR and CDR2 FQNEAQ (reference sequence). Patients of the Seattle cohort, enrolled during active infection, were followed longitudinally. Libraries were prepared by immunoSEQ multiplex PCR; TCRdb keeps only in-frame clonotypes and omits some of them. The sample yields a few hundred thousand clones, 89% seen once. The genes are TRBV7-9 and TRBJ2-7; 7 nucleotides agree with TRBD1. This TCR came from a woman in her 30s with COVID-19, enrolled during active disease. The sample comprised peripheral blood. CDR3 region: CASSFKTGSSYEQYF. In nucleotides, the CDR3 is TGTGCCAGCAGCTTCAAGACAGGGAGCTCCTACGAGCAGTACTTC.